This TCR beta chain is from a study of OX40 agonist ivuxolimab in advanced cancers. Clones were sequenced by immunoSEQ multiplex PCR, and TCRdb holds only the in-frame ones, with some missing. The repertoire holds about 150,000 clones, with approximately 94% as singletons. This TCR was sampled from an adult with an advanced solid tumor such as melanoma, head and neck, liver or kidney cancer. Sequenced material: CD4+ or CD8+ T cells sorted from blood, taken in a trial of the OX40 agonist ivuxolimab.

The CDR3: CATSRDRGQAYEQYF. The CDR3 DNA reads TGTGCCACCAGCAGAGATCGGGGACAGGCATACGAGCAGTACTTC. The J gene is TRBJ2-7, the V gene TRBV15; 8 bases are a match to TRBD1. The ends lost 0 bases at V and 4 bases at J; junction bases unmatched: 5. The V gene's germline CDR1 is LNHNV and CDR2 YYDKDF (reference sequence). This CDR3 comprises 15 residues.